The 30 T cell receptor beta chains below were found in one sample sequenced in a study of blood T cell repertoires in COVID-19. Generated by immunoSEQ multiplex PCR, the TCRdb table keeps only in-frame clones and is missing some. The sample consists of around 190,000 clones, around 89% of them appearing once. Specimen: peripheral blood. These TCRs come from a human donor in a cohort sampled during active COVID-19.

The chain employs TRBV4-3 and TRBJ2-3; 9 nucleotides align to TRBD2. Germline V CDR1 and CDR2: LGHNA, YSLEER. V was clipped by 1 base and J by 4 bases; unmatched bases: 6. The CDR3 contains 16 residues. The CDR3 DNA reads TGCGCCAGCAGCCAAGGTGCGGGGACTAGCCCAGATACGCAGTATTTT. Amino acids: CASSQGAGTSPDTQYF.

The gene calls are TRBV9 and TRBJ1-2, with TRBD1 as a possible D gene (6 bases). In germline, CDR1 is SGDLS, CDR2 YYNGEE. The V end was cut by 4 bases, the J end by 2 bases, with 18 bases between. This CDR3 has 16 residues. The CDR3 spells CASSPWGGARNYGYTF. CDR3 DNA: TGTGCCAGCAGCCCGTGGGGGGGGGCTAGGAACTATGGCTACACCTTC.

V and J are TRBV7-9 and TRBJ1-2; 7 bases agree with TRBD1. Per the germline V gene, CDR1 is SEHNR and CDR2 is FQNEAQ (reference sequence). The CDR3 is made up of 15 amino acids. J lost 8 bases, V lost 4 bases, and 13 bases had no gene match. The CDR3 here is CASSSRQGGYLGYTF. The CDR3, as DNA: TGTGCCAGCAGCTCCCGACAGGGCGGTTATTTGGGCTACACCTTC. Filled out from reference TRBV7-9 and TRBJ1-2, the complete variable domain reads DTGVSQNPRHKITKRGQNVTFRCDPISEHNRLYWYRQTLGQGPEFLTYFQNEAQLEKSRLLSDRFSAERPKGSFSTLEIQRTEQGDSAMYLCASSSRQGGYLGYTFGSGTRLTVV.

The genes are TRBV5-4 and TRBJ1-3; D gene ambiguous. Trimming stripped 7 bases from V and 4 bases from J, with 9 bases between. The CDR3 sequence is 12 residues long. Per germline, CDR1 SGHNT and CDR2 YYREEE (reference sequence). This CDR3 is CASLTPGNTIYF. CDR3 sequence (DNA): TGTGCCAGCTTAACTCCCGGAAACACCATATATTTT.

V is TRBV27 and J is TRBJ2-1; the match to TRBD1 covers 9 bases. CDR1 is MNHEY and CDR2 is SMNVEV in the germline V gene (reference sequence). J lost 8 bases, V lost 2 bases, and 10 bases had no gene match. The CDR3 covers 16 residues. CDR3 loop: CASSLGVMGQGDEQFF. The CDR3 DNA reads TGTGCCAGCAGTTTAGGGGTTATGGGACAGGGAGATGAGCAGTTCTTC.

V gene TRBV5-4 combines with J gene TRBJ2-7, with 11 bases identical to TRBD1. The V and J ends lost 4 bases and 5 bases, in that order; junction bases with no gene match: 8. Germline V CDR1 and CDR2: SGHNT, YYREEE (reference sequence). This CDR3 has 15 residues. As DNA, the CDR3 is TGTGCCAGCAGCCCTAGGACAGGGGGCTTCGACGAGCAGTACTTC. It encodes CASSPRTGGFDEQYF.

The chain carries TRBV7-6 and TRBJ2-1, with 9 bases fitting TRBD1. This CDR3 has 13 residues. Germline CDR1 and CDR2: SGHVS and FNYEAQ. With V trimmed by 7 bases and J by 4 bases, 2 bases remained unmatched. Here the CDR3 DNA reads TGTGCCAGCACGGGACAGGGTTACAATGAGCAGTTCTTC. Protein sequence: CASTGQGYNEQFF.

In DNA, the CDR3 is TGTGCCAGCAGTTATAAGTTGCTCCAGGGGGCCTACGAGCAGTACTTC. Protein: CASSYKLLQGAYEQYF. The V and J genes are TRBV6-2 or TRBV6-3 and TRBJ2-7, with 7 bases aligning to TRBD1. Germline V gene sequence: CDR1 MNHEY, CDR2 SVGEGT. With V trimmed by 3 bases and J by 2 bases, 10 bases remained unmatched. This CDR3 has 16 amino acids.

This clone was observed once. V and J are TRBV30 and TRBJ2-7; 14 nucleotides agree with TRBD2. V lost 0 bases to trimming and J lost 4 bases; unmatched junction nucleotides: 11. This CDR3 is built from 18 residues. CDR1 is GTSNPN, CDR2 SVGIG, per germline (reference sequence). CDR3 coding DNA: TGTGCCTGGAGTGTAGGACTAGCGGGAGGTGACTGGGCTTACGAGCAGTACTTC. It specifies CAWSVGLAGGDWAYEQYF.

V gene TRBV30 combines with J gene TRBJ1-1, with TRBD1 matching 9 bases. Unmatched junction bases numbered 4, after V lost 7 bases and J lost 4 bases. Germline lookup yields CDR1 GTSNPN and CDR2 SVGIG (reference sequence). This CDR3 has 12 amino acids. The CDR3 loop is CALKTGGTEAFF. In DNA, the CDR3 is TGTGCCTTAAAGACAGGGGGCACTGAAGCTTTCTTT. Full variable domain (missing parts from reference TRBV30 and TRBJ1-1): SQTIHQWPATLVQPVGSPLSLECTVEGTSNPNLYWYRQAAGRGLQLLFYSVGIGQISSEVPQNLSASRPQDRQFILSSKKLLLSDSGFYLCALKTGGTEAFFGQGTRLTVV.

The chain has TRBV2 and TRBJ2-7; 8 bases line up with TRBD1. There are 13 residues in the CDR3. The V gene end was trimmed by 5 bases and the J gene end by 5 bases; junction bases not matched to a gene: 5. Per germline, CDR1 SNHLY and CDR2 FYNNEI. Written as DNA, the CDR3 is TGTGCCAGCAGTAGCCAGACAGGGGACGAGCAGTACTTC. Amino acid sequence: CASSSQTGDEQYF.

The table lists this clone with a few counts. The V gene is TRBV7-9, the J gene TRBJ1-5; D is possibly TRBD1 (5 bases). The CDR3 sequence is 14 residues long. CDR1 is SEHNR and CDR2 is FQNEAQ in the germline V gene (reference sequence). Between the trimmed V and J ends, which lost 1 base and 7 bases, there was a span of 11 bases. This CDR3 is CASSLDGGRQPQHF. In DNA, the CDR3 is TGTGCCAGCAGCTTAGATGGGGGGAGACAGCCCCAGCATTTT.

The chain joins TRBV3-1 (or the pseudogene TRBV3-2) to TRBJ2-3; TRBD2 aligns across 14 bases. The germline CDR1 and CDR2 sequences are LGHDT and YNNKEL (reference sequence). V dropped 1 base and J dropped 10; count of bases not matched to a gene: 7. CDR3 size: 16 residues. CDR3 in amino acids: CASSQAGLAGERAQYF. CDR3 DNA: TGTGCCAGCAGCCAAGCGGGACTAGCGGGGGAACGGGCGCAGTATTTT.

This clone has just a few counts. The chain carries TRBV3-1 (or the pseudogene TRBV3-2) and TRBJ2-7; 7 nucleotides agree with TRBD1. The CDR3 length is 14 residues. The trim removed 1 base at V and 7 bases at J, leaving 7 bases unmatched. Germline CDR1 reads LGHDT; CDR2 reads YNNKEL (reference sequence). The CDR3, as DNA: TGTGCCAGCAGCCAAGTGGACAGGTCCGGGGAGCAGTACTTC. Amino acids: CASSQVDRSGEQYF.

The chain employs TRBV11-2 and TRBJ2-7, with D perhaps TRBD2 (5 bases). CDR3 length: 15 amino acids. Trimming left V 1 base short and J 0 bases short, with 10 bases between. The germline CDR1 and CDR2 sequences are SGHAT and FQNNGV. The CDR3 sequence is CASSLAGKGSYEQYF. The CDR3 nucleotides are TGTGCCAGCAGCTTAGCCGGGAAAGGCTCCTACGAGCAGTACTTC.

The J gene is TRBJ2-1, the V gene TRBV7-9, with 8 nucleotides matching TRBD1. From germline, CDR1 is SEHNR and CDR2 FQNEAQ (reference sequence). The CDR3 consists of 17 residues. After removal of 0 bases from V and 2 bases from J, the junction contained 6 bases not matched to a gene. The CDR3 sequence is CASSLAQGAVAYNEQFF. CDR3 in DNA: TGTGCCAGCAGCTTAGCCCAGGGGGCGGTGGCCTACAATGAGCAGTTCTTC.

The CDR3 DNA follows: TGTGCCAGCGAGGCGGGGGGCCCCAATGAGCAGTTCTTC. Translated, it gives CASEAGGPNEQFF. The chain is built from TRBV11-2 and TRBJ2-1; 8 nucleotides match TRBD2. V gave up 8 bases and J gave up 6 bases; unmatched junction bases: 6. Germline CDR1 and CDR2: SGHAT and FQNNGV. The CDR3 length is 13 residues. Supplemented by reference TRBV11-2 and TRBJ2-1, the full variable domain reads EAGVAQSPRYKIIEKRQSVAFWCNPISGHATLYWYQQILGQGPKLLIQFQNNGVVDDSQLPKDRFSAERLKGVDSTLKIQPAKLEDSAVYLCASEAGGPNEQFFGPGTRLTVL.

The rearrangement uses TRBV28 and TRBJ1-1; D is possibly TRBD1 (5 bases). Trimming took 1 base from V and 0 from J, leaving 12 bases between them. The CDR3 consists of 16 residues. In germline, CDR1 is MDHEN, CDR2 SYDVKM. CDR3 loop: CASSLSGTGLNTEAFF. CDR3 sequence (DNA): TGTGCCAGCAGTTTATCGGGCACAGGACTGAACACTGAAGCTTTCTTT.

The V and J genes are TRBV19 and TRBJ1-2; the D is unclear. The germline V gene has CDR1 LNHDA and CDR2 SQIVND (reference sequence). The V gene lost 4 bases and the J gene lost 0 bases, with 9 bases spanning the gap. The CDR3 runs 14 residues. CDR3 amino acids: CASSKEESNYGYTF. DNA of the CDR3: TGTGCCAGTAGTAAGGAGGAATCTAACTATGGCTACACCTTC.

The rearrangement uses TRBV21-1 and TRBJ2-7; the D call TRBD1 from the table was never checked on the DNA. TRBV21-1 is described as a pseudogene. This CDR3 region has 15 residues. The CDR3 here is CASSNKGTGHPEQYF. The DNA of the CDR3 is TGTGCCAGCAGCAATAAGGGGACAGGGCACCCCGAGCAGTACTTC.

The chain recombines TRBV6-5 with TRBJ2-7; D not resolved. This CDR3 has 14 residues. Looked up from germline, CDR1 is MNHEY and CDR2 is SVGAGI. The V end lost 2 bases, the J end lost 0 bases, and 8 bases lay between the germline ends. As DNA, the CDR3 is TGTGCCAGCAGTTACATCGGTAGCTCCTACGAGCAGTACTTC. Translated, it gives CASSYIGSSYEQYF.

CDR3 protein: CASGREGTSRETQYF. In DNA form, the CDR3 reads TGCGCCAGCGGAAGGGAAGGGACTAGTAGAGAGACCCAGTACTTC. V is TRBV10-2 and J is TRBJ2-5; 8 bases are shared with TRBD2. Trimming took 8 bases from V and 4 from J; bases not matched to a gene: 12. The CDR3 is 15 residues long. Germline CDR1 WSHSY, CDR2 SAAADI.

The rearrangement joins TRBV5-4 to TRBJ2-1; maybe TRBD2 (7 bases). The germline V gene has CDR1 SGHNT and CDR2 YYREEE (reference sequence). The V and J ends lost 5 bases and 2 bases respectively, with 20 bases between them. The CDR3 is made up of 17 amino acids. CDR3 nucleotide sequence: TGTGCCAGCAGAACAGGCGGGGGCGGGGTCACCTACAATGAGCAGTTCTTC. Translating it yields CASRTGGGGVTYNEQFF.

The gene calls are TRBV10-3 and TRBJ1-5; D may be TRBD1 (6 bases). Germline V gene sequence: CDR1 ENHRY, CDR2 SYGVKD. The V and J ends lost 3 bases and 6 bases respectively, with 12 bases between them. There are 14 residues in the CDR3. The chain's CDR3 is CAISESGGPQPQHF. The CDR3 coding sequence is TGTGCCATCAGTGAATCCGGGGGGCCTCAGCCCCAGCATTTT.

The rearrangement links TRBV10-3 to TRBJ1-1; D is perhaps TRBD1 (6 bases). With 3 bases removed from V and 9 bases from J, the gap between germline ends came to 20 bases. CDR1 ENHRY and CDR2 SYGVKD come from the germline V gene. The CDR3 is 15 amino acids. In DNA form, the CDR3 reads TGTGCCATCAGTGAAACCCATCAGGGTAGGGACAAAGCTTTCTTT. As protein: CAISETHQGRDKAFF.

The genes are TRBV19 and TRBJ1-1, with D uncertain. The CDR3 spans 13 residues. Trimming removed 3 bases at V and 4 bases at J, with 9 bases between. The germline CDR1 and CDR2 sequences are LNHDA and SQIVND (reference sequence). The CDR3 DNA is TGTGCCAGTAGTATGGGCCAAGGCACTGAAGCTTTCTTT. Amino acids: CASSMGQGTEAFF.

This sequence joins TRBV30 and TRBJ2-1; TRBD1 agrees at 7 bases. V was pared by 7 bases and J by 6 bases, with 9 bases of the junction left unmatched. This CDR3 is built from 13 residues. Germline assignment: CDR1 GTSNPN and CDR2 SVGIG (reference sequence). In DNA form, the CDR3 reads TGTGCCTCGGACAGGTCTGGGGCCAATGAGCAGTTCTTC. As protein: CASDRSGANEQFF.

The V call is TRBV6-5, the J call TRBJ2-7; 9 bases fit TRBD2. The CDR3 runs 13 residues. V was clipped by 9 bases and J by 0 bases; unmatched bases: 3. Germline-derived CDR1 and CDR2 are MNHEY and SVGAGI. In DNA form, the CDR3 reads TGTGCCAGTAAACTAGCGGGCTCCTACGAGCAGTACTTC. It is translated as CASKLAGSYEQYF.

The chain recombines TRBV27 with TRBJ1-5; no reliable D call. Germline loops: CDR1 MNHEY, CDR2 SMNVEV (reference sequence). The CDR3 runs 13 residues. Trimming left V 5 bases short and J 2 bases short, with 7 bases between. The CDR3 DNA follows: TGTGCCAGCAGTATCGAGGGCAATCAGCCCCAGCATTTT. Translating gives CASSIEGNQPQHF.

V gene TRBV27 combines with J gene TRBJ1-1; TRBD1 might be the D (6 bases). The CDR3 is made up of 16 amino acids. Germline CDR1 is MNHEY and CDR2 is SMNVEV (reference sequence). Trimming removed 4 bases from V and 1 base from J, with 16 bases in between. CDR3 coding DNA: TGTGCCAGCAGTTGGGCTAGCAGGGACACGAACACTGAAGCTTTCTTT. Translated: CASSWASRDTNTEAFF.